This TCR beta chain was observed in a study of T cell responses to AZD1222 COVID-19 vaccine (dated by TCRdb to the early 2020s). With regard to the full study: AZD1222 recipients given second doses at about 4 weeks or at about 12 weeks were pooled, since spike-specific TCR depth and breadth were not found to differ between the two schedules. A total of just over 230 trial participants underwent TCR sequencing, of whom around 210 had received two doses of AZD1222 and about 26 had received two doses of the MenACWY control vaccine. Trial participants were enrolled into age subgroups of 18-55, 56-69 and 70-plus years, which contained about 150, 27 and 61 TCR-sequenced participants, respectively. Paper-wide results and their limitations: Because no samples from the day 14 peak response were available, repertoires could be characterized only after the peak T cell response. Participants were mostly white British, with more females than males. The authors suggested clonal diversity may have been underestimated. Reportedly, almost half of the unique spike-specific TCRs recognized epitopes lying outside the regions that are mutated in the B.1.351 and B.1.1.7 variants. CD4 TCRs associated with the vaccine covered the entire spike protein, and the dominant responses were in regions 160-218 and 743-854. Conclusions about previously exposed vaccinees were limited because only a handful of AZD1222 recipients were SARS-CoV-2 seropositive at baseline. After two AZD1222 doses, spike-specific TCR breadth and depth were significantly higher than at day 0 and than in MenACWY recipients. The 56-69-year group was small, and its depth increase did not reach significance, likely because of low power.

Per the germline V gene, SGHRS is the CDR1 and YFSETQ is the CDR2. Trimming removed 4 bases from V and 5 bases from J; the gene matches leave 8 bases unexplained. Inclusive of the bounding cysteine and phenylalanine, the CDR3 is 14 residues long. Only CDR3 DNA remains: 42 bases, in frame from the first base. Explained via the paper, the time point label denotes: baseline before first vaccination. Vaccinee samples were obtained from the UK trials COV001 and COV002, which included a single-blind randomized controlled phase 2/3 trial of AZD1222 (ChAdOx1 nCoV-19) in healthy adults. Trial participant PBMC samples were collected at day 0 and day 28 after the second dose for TCRbeta chain sequencing. The CDR3 regions of human TCRbeta chains were analyzed by immunosequencing. Per the authors' processing: Repertoire TCRs were checked for matches against a reference library of SARS-CoV-2-specific TCRs that had been generated using the MIRA antigen-specificity platform. Breadth meant the fraction of unique TCRs that were SARS-CoV-2-associated, whereas depth meant the fraction of total T cells that were SARS-CoV-2-associated. Using the MIRA data, each spike-specific TCR was assigned both to the spike region to which the TCR was reactive and to a CD4 or CD8 class. Log10-transformed breadth and depth values were compared by one-way ANOVA with Sidak's multiple comparisons tests. The table comes from immuneACCESS by way of TCRdb, which keeps in-frame sequences with V and J called. Part of the clones is missing from these tables; in studies checked, under half for an unresolved V gene and the rest for unknown reasons. The V and J calls and the clone size are those of that table, but D and trimming were determined from the DNA. The sample table records tens of thousands of clones; about nine tenths of these occur just once. Approximately 3% of the sample is in the top ten clones.

Remarks on this clone: Its antigen remains undetermined. The sample holds no much larger clone one base away, and base qualities are not on file.

The chain uses TRBV5-1 and TRBJ2-5; a stretch of 7 junction bases matches TRBD2. The TCR was taken from an adult in good health. Material: peripheral blood, obtained on day 0 of AZD1222 vaccination. The sequenced DNA is TGCGCCAGCAGCCCTACGCGGGGGAGGGAGACCCAGTACTTC. The translation is CASSPTRGRETQYF. Joined to the reference TRBV5-1 and TRBJ2-5 proteins, this CDR3 gives the full variable domain: KAGVTQTPRYLIKTRGQQVTLSCSPISGHRSVSWYQQTPGQGLQFLFEYFSETQRNKGNFPGRFSGRQFSNSRSEMNVSTLELGDSALYLCASSPTRGRETQYFGPGTRLLVL.